A single TCR beta chain is shown here with its context. Its antigen is not identified. The data belong to a study of human T cells and chemical hapten exposure. Turning to the study itself: Weekly diphenylcyclopropenone doses were given to patients' scalps across the approximately 24-week study.

Trimming left V 6 bases short and J 4 bases short, with 6 bases between. This CDR3 has 11 residues. From germline, CDR1 is MNHEY and CDR2 SVGEGT. TCRdb redid the calling of the RACE reads with MiXCR, one entry per CDR3 protein. The sample records 150,000 to 200,000 distinct CDR3 sequences, around 23% being singletons. Time point meaning: patch test 3, about 24 weeks after DPC sensitization. Treatment noted: therapeutic diphenylcyclopropenone sensitization with weekly scalp DPC. Findings of the study overall: TCRs whose frequency exceeded 1 in 1000 remained the same following DPC sensitization. Correlating positively with patch test score were the PT1 expanded TCR counts.

The material was whole blood, obtained in connection with sensitization to the hapten diphenylcyclopropenone (DPC). V and J are TRBV6-2 or TRBV6-3 and TRBJ2-5; no clear D. The receptor's source is a woman in her forties with alopecia areata. Some clones in this sample may be carry-over from other donors' samples. Here the CDR3 DNA reads TGTGCCAGCAGAACGGGAGAGACCCAGTACTTC. Its translation: CASRTGETQYF.